This T cell receptor beta chain was sequenced in a study of post-analysis software for immune sequencing data. Study-wide findings and caveats: Roughly 5 TRBV segments, TRBV5-6, TRBV5-1 and TRBV20-1 among them, were found more frequent in patients than controls. Multiple sclerosis patients showed significantly lower normalized Chao1 diversity than controls did.

The TCR beta cDNA libraries carried unique molecular identifiers. TCRdb analysed the PCR reads with MiXCR anew, one entry per CDR3 protein. The data hold about 170,000 distinct CDR3 sequences, with approximately 30% observed a single time. The table lists this clonotype with many counts. Its antigen is currently unknown. Trimming stripped 3 bases from V and 5 bases from J, with 5 bases between. Germline V gene lookup returns CDR1 ENHRY and CDR2 SYGVKD. The length of the CDR3 is 11 residues. The sample taken for sequencing was blood. This chain uses TRBV10-3 with TRBJ2-7; D gene unclear. This clonotype originated in a girl aged 5-17 years with multiple sclerosis. The CDR3 here is CAISDGHEQYF. The CDR3 coding sequence is TGTGCCATCAGTGATGGCCACGAGCAGTACTTC.